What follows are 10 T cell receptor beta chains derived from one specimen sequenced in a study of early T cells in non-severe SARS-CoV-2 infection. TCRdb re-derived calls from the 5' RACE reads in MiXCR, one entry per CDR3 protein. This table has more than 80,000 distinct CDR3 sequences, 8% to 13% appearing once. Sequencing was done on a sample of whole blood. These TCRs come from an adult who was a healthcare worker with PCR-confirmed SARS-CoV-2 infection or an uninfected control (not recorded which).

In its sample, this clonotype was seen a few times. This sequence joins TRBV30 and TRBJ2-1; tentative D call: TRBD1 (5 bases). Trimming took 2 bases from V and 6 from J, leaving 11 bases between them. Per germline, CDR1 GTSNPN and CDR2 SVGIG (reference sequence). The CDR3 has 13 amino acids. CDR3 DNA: TGTGCCTGGAGTCTCCAGGGTTCCAATGAGCAGTTCTTC. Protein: CAWSLQGSNEQFF. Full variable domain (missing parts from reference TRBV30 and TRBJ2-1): SQTIHQWPATLVQPVGSPLSLECTVEGTSNPNLYWYRQAAGRGLQLLFYSVGIGQISSEVPQNLSASRPQDRQFILSSKKLLLSDSGFYLCAWSLQGSNEQFFGPGTRLTVL.

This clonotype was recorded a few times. CDR3 sequence: CASRTSGNYFRAYNEQFF. CDR3 nucleotides: TGTGCCAGCAGGACTAGCGGGAATTACTTTCGAGCCTACAATGAGCAGTTCTTC. The chain has TRBV28 and TRBJ2-1; 11 bases line up with TRBD2. This CDR3 spans 18 amino acids. Germline-derived CDR1 and CDR2 are MDHEN and SYDVKM. The V segment lost 6 bases and the J segment 2 bases; nucleotides outside the gene matches: 12.

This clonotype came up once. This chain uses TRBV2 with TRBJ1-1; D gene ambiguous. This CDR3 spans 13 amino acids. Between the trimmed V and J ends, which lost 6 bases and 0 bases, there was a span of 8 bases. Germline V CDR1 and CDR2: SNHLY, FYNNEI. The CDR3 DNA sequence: TGTGCCAGCAGCGCTCATATGAACACTGAAGCTTTCTTT. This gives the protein CASSAHMNTEAFF.

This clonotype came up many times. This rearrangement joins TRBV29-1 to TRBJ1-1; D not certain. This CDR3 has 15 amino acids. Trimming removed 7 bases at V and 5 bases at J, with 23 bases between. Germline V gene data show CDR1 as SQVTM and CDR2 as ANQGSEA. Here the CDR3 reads CSAGRWSPRGTEAFF. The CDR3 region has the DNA TGCAGCGCCGGCCGATGGTCCCCGAGAGGTACTGAAGCTTTCTTT.

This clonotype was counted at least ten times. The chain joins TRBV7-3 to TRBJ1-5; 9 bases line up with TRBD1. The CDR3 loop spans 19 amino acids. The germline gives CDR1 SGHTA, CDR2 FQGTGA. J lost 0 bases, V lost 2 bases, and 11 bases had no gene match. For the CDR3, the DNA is TGTGCCAGCAGCTTACCCATTGGACAGGGGCCTTTTAGCAATCAGCCCCAGCATTTT. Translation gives CASSLPIGQGPFSNQPQHF.

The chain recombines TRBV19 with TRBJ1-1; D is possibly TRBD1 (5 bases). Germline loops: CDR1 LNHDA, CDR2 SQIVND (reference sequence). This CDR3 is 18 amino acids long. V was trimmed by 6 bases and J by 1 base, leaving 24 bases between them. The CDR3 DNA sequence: TGTGCCAGTAGAGGCCAGACCCGCACGGGACTGACGAACACTGAAGCTTTCTTT. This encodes CASRGQTRTGLTNTEAFF.

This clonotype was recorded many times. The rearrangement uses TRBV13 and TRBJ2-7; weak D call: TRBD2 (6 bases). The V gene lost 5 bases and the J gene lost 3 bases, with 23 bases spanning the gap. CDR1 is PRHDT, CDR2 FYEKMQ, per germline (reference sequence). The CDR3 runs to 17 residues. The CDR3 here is CASSLTYPGDSGYEQYF. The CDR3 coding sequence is TGTGCCAGCAGCCTGACATACCCAGGAGATAGCGGCTACGAGCAGTACTTC.

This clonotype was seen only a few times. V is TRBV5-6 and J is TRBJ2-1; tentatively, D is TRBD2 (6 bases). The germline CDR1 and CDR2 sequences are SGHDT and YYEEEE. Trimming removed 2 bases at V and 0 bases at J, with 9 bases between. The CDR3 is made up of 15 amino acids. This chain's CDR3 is CASSFAGNSYNEQFF. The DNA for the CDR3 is TGTGCCAGCAGCTTTGCGGGGAACTCCTACAATGAGCAGTTCTTC.

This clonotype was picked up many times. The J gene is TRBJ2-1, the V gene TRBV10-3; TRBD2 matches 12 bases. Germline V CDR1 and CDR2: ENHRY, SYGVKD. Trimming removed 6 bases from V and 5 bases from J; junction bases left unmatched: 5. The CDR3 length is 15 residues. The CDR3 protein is CAISPTSGGNNEQFF. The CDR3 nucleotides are TGTGCCATCAGCCCGACTAGCGGGGGAAACAATGAGCAGTTCTTC.

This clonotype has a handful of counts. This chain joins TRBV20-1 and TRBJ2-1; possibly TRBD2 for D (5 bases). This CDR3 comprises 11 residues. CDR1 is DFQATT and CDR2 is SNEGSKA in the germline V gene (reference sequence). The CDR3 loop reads CSRTAYNEQFF. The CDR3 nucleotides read TGCAGCCGGACTGCCTACAATGAGCAGTTCTTC.